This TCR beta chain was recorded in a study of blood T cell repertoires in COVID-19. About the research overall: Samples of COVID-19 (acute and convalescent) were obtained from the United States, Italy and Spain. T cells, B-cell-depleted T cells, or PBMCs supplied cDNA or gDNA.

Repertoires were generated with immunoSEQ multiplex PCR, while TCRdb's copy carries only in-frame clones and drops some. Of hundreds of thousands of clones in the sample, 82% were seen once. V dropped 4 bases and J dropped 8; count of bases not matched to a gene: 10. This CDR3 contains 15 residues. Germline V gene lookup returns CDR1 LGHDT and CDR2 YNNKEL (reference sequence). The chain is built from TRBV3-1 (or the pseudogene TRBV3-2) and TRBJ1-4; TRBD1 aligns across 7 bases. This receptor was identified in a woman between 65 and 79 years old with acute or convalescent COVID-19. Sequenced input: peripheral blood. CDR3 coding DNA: TGTGCCAGCAGCCTACGACAGGGTACAGGGGAAAAACTGTTTTTT. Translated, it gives CASSLRQGTGEKLFF.